This T cell receptor (beta chain) was profiled in a study of OX40 agonist ivuxolimab in advanced cancers. Germline-derived CDR1 and CDR2 are SGHRS and YFSETQ. CDR3 length: 15 residues. Trimming pared 3 bases from V and 1 base from J, leaving 12 bases between. Profiled with immunoSEQ multiplex PCR; TCRdb holds only in-frame clones, not every one. In the table there are tens of thousands of clones, 82% of which are singletons. This receptor was taken from an adult with an advanced solid tumor such as melanoma, head and neck, liver or kidney cancer. J is TRBJ2-3 and V is TRBV5-1; D is possibly TRBD2 (6 bases). Source: CD4+ or CD8+ T cells sorted from blood, taken in a trial of the OX40 agonist ivuxolimab. The CDR3 region is CASSSLGLGTDTQYF. The CDR3 coding sequence is TGCGCCAGCAGCTCATTGGGACTTGGCACAGATACGCAGTATTTT.